Below, 17 T cell receptor beta chains from the same sample are listed, as sequenced in a study of blood T cell repertoires in COVID-19. The assay was immunoSEQ multiplex PCR, and TCRdb's table has in-frame clones only and misses some. The data show roughly 200,000 clones, roughly nine tenths seen once. The sequenced sample was PBMCs or T cells enriched from blood (not recorded which). These receptors all stem from a woman aged 40 to 50 with acute COVID-19.

This chain joins TRBV19 and TRBJ2-1; TRBD2 aligns across 7 bases. V lost 8 bases to trimming and J lost 1 base; unmatched junction nucleotides: 8. Looked up from germline, CDR1 is LNHDA and CDR2 is SQIVND (reference sequence). This CDR3 spans 15 amino acids. CDR3 coding DNA: TGTGCCAGTGCCCTCGAGGGAGGGTCCTACAATGAGCAGTTCTTC. This encodes CASALEGGSYNEQFF.

The chain links TRBV3-1 (or the pseudogene TRBV3-2) to TRBJ2-7, with 9 bases aligning to TRBD2. Germline lookup yields CDR1 LGHDT and CDR2 YNNKEL (reference sequence). This CDR3 region has 14 residues. The CDR3 coding sequence is TGTGGACCGAAGGGGGTAGCGGGGGTCTACGAGCAGTACTTC. Its protein product is CGPKGVAGVYEQYF.

The chain employs TRBV2 and TRBJ1-5, with TRBD1 matching 7 bases. J lost 4 bases, V lost 6 bases, and 6 bases had no gene match. The CDR3 is 14 residues long. The germline V gene encodes CDR1 SNHLY and CDR2 FYNNEI. The CDR3 reads CASRGDSANQPQHF. The CDR3 DNA reads as TGTGCCAGCAGGGGGGACAGTGCTAATCAGCCCCAGCATTTT. Based on the CDR3 plus reference TRBV2 and TRBJ1-5, the full variable domain is EPEVTQTPSHQVTQMGQEVILRCVPISNHLYFYWYRQILGQKVEFLVSFYNNEISEKSEIFDDQFSVERPDGSNFTLKIRSTKLEDSAMYFCASRGDSANQPQHFGDGTRLSIL.

The rearrangement uses TRBV4-1 and TRBJ2-4, with no clear D. The CDR3 loop spans 18 amino acids. Trimming left V 0 bases short and J 0 bases short, with 15 bases between. The V gene's germline CDR1 is MGHRA and CDR2 YSYEKL. The CDR3 loop reads CASSQDFKTAIAKNIQYF. DNA for the CDR3: TGCGCCAGCAGCCAAGATTTTAAAACAGCCATAGCCAAAAACATTCAGTACTTC.

The chain links TRBV29-1 to TRBJ1-1; TRBD1 agrees at 8 bases. This CDR3 is built from 13 residues. Germline-derived CDR1 and CDR2 are SQVTM and ANQGSEA. Germline trimming cut 6 bases from V and 5 bases from J; bases unmatched to any gene: 8. The CDR3 region is CSVGDRRLTEAFF. As DNA, the CDR3 is TGCAGCGTCGGGGACAGGAGGCTGACTGAAGCTTTCTTT.

CDR3 residues: CASSDKPGLVSYEQYF. As DNA, the CDR3 is TGCGCCAGCAGTGATAAACCGGGACTAGTGTCCTACGAGCAGTACTTC. The chain recombines TRBV10-2 with TRBJ2-7; TRBD2 aligns across 8 bases. This CDR3 comprises 16 residues. CDR1 and CDR2 from the germline V gene are WSHSY and SAAADI. The ends lost 3 bases at V and 1 base at J; junction bases unmatched: 8.

The gene calls are TRBV29-1 and TRBJ2-5; 8 bases fit TRBD1. Germline V gene data show CDR1 as SQVTM and CDR2 as ANQGSEA. With V trimmed by 1 base and J by 0 bases, 10 bases remained unmatched. This CDR3 is built from 17 residues. CDR3 amino acids: CSVEGWTGQHYQETQYF. CDR3 sequence (DNA): TGCAGCGTTGAAGGCTGGACAGGGCAACATTACCAAGAGACCCAGTACTTC.

The chain links TRBV6-2 or TRBV6-3 to TRBJ2-7, with TRBD1 as a possible D gene (5 bases). The CDR3 spans 14 residues. Germline V gene sequence: CDR1 MNHEY, CDR2 SVGEGT. Trimming left V 3 bases short and J 5 bases short, with 14 bases between. The DNA of the CDR3 is TGTGCCAGCAGTTATTCAGGGTTCTTGGACGAGCAGTACTTC. The encoded protein is CASSYSGFLDEQYF.

The chain uses TRBV24-1 and TRBJ2-3, with a weak D call TRBD2 (7 bases). CDR1 is KGHDR, CDR2 SFDVKD, per germline. The CDR3 loop spans 16 amino acids. Trimming took 1 base from V and 12 from J, leaving 22 bases between them. The CDR3 sequence: CATSDFRRGPLDPQYF. Written as DNA, the CDR3 is TGTGCCACCAGTGATTTTCGGCGGGGGCCGCTTGATCCCCAGTATTTT.

Comments on this clone: Relative to the germline gene, one junction end is altered; a read error may explain this. V is TRBV27 and J is TRBJ2-1; 8 positions agree with TRBD2. This CDR3 contains 19 residues. CDR1 is MNHEY, CDR2 SMNVEV, per germline (reference sequence). The DNA for the CDR3 is TGTGCCAGCAGTATATCCACTCATGTGACTAGCGAGTTATACAATGAGCAGTTCTTC. Translated, it gives CASSISTHVTSELYNEQFF.

This clone was detected only once. CDR3 protein: CASSSGAGDQETQYF. CDR3 in DNA: TGTGCCAGCAGCTCCGGGGCGGGGGACCAAGAGACCCAGTACTTC. V gene TRBV7-3 combines with J gene TRBJ2-5; 7 nucleotides line up with TRBD2. The CDR3 extends over 15 amino acids. The V and J ends lost 4 bases and 0 bases, in that order; junction bases with no gene match: 5. The germline V gene has CDR1 SGHTA and CDR2 FQGTGA.

This chain connects TRBV19 to TRBJ2-7; 10 bases fit TRBD1. The CDR3 extends over 14 amino acids. Per the germline V gene, CDR1 is LNHDA and CDR2 is SQIVND (reference sequence). The trim removed 5 bases at V and 3 bases at J, leaving 4 bases unmatched. The CDR3 nucleotides read TGTGCCAGTAGTCCATGGACAGGGGGCTACGAGCAGTACTTC. As protein: CASSPWTGGYEQYF.

The V call is TRBV11-3, the J call TRBJ1-1; TRBD1 might be the D (5 bases). The V and J ends lost 6 bases and 0 bases respectively, with 11 bases between them. This CDR3 spans 14 amino acids. The germline CDR1 and CDR2 sequences are SGHNT and YENEEA. The CDR3 protein is CASSPGGMNTEAFF. As DNA, the CDR3 is TGTGCCAGCAGTCCCGGGGGAATGAACACTGAAGCTTTCTTT.

The rearrangement joins TRBV9 to TRBJ2-7; possible D gene TRBD1, 5 bases. CDR1 and CDR2 (germline): SGDLS, YYNGEE. V was shortened by 0 bases and J by 4 bases, with 8 bases between the two germline ends. The CDR3 length is 13 residues. The chain's CDR3 is CASSVGDSYEQYF. The CDR3 region has the DNA TGTGCCAGCAGCGTAGGCGACAGTTACGAGCAGTACTTC.

This clone was counted a few times. The chain uses TRBV7-2 and TRBJ1-1; D may be TRBD1 (6 bases). This CDR3 region has 13 residues. Per the germline V gene, CDR1 is SGHTA and CDR2 is FQGNSA. Trimming took 3 bases from V and 1 from J, leaving 6 bases between them. CDR3 sequence reads: CASSLGQNTEAFF. The CDR3 DNA sequence: TGTGCCAGCAGCTTGGGACAGAACACTGAAGCTTTCTTT.

The sample holds a few counts of this clone. V is TRBV2 and J is TRBJ1-1; TRBD1 might be the D (5 bases). The CDR3 has 13 amino acids. Germline CDR1 is SNHLY and CDR2 is FYNNEI. V gave up 6 bases and J gave up 1 base, with 9 bases separating them. In DNA form, the CDR3 reads TGTGCCAGCAGGATCACAGGGAACACTGAAGCTTTCTTT. Residues: CASRITGNTEAFF. Full variable domain (missing parts from reference TRBV2 and TRBJ1-1): EPEVTQTPSHQVTQMGQEVILRCVPISNHLYFYWYRQILGQKVEFLVSFYNNEISEKSEIFDDQFSVERPDGSNFTLKIRSTKLEDSAMYFCASRITGNTEAFFGQGTRLTVV.

J is TRBJ2-7 and V is TRBV10-1; 10 bases fit TRBD2. Looked up from germline, CDR1 is WNHNN and CDR2 is SYGVQD (reference sequence). V was clipped by 3 bases and J by 4 bases; unmatched bases: 6. The CDR3 is made up of 15 amino acids. DNA for the CDR3: TGCGCCAGCAGTGATGTACTAGCGGGGCCATACGAGCAGTACTTC. Amino acid sequence: CASSDVLAGPYEQYF.